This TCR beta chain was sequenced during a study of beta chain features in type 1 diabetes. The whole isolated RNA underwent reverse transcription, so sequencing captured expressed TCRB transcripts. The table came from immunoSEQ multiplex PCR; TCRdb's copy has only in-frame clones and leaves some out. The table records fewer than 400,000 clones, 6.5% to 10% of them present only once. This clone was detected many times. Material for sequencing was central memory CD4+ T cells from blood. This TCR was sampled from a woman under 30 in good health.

CDR3 in DNA: TGTGCCATCAGCCGAGTGGCCAGCACAGATACGCAGTATTTT. Its protein product is CAISRVASTDTQYF. This chain uses TRBV10-3 with TRBJ2-3; D is uncertain. Trimming pared 6 bases from V and 0 bases from J, leaving 10 bases between. This CDR3 comprises 14 residues. CDR1 and CDR2 from the germline V gene are ENHRY and SYGVKD.